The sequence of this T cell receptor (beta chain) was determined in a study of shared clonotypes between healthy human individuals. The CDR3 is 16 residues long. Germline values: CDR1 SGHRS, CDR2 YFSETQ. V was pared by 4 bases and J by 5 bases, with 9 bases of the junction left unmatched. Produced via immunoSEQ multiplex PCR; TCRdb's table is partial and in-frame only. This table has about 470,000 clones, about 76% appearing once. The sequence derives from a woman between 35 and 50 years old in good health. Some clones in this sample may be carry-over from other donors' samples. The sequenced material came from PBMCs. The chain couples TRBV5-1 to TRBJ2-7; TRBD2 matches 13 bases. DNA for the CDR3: TGCGCCAGCAGCCTCGGACTAGCGGGAGCGGGGCACGAGCAGTACTTC. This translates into CASSLGLAGAGHEQYF.